This T cell receptor (beta chain) was identified in a study of CD4 T cells in relation to SARS-CoV-2 and coronaviruses. For the study at large: ViraFEST: roughly ten-day antigen culture of PBMCs, then TCR beta CDR3 sequencing. Overall study findings and caveats: Each donor contributed either pre-pandemic or post-infection samples, not both.

CDR3 length equals 21 residues. Trimming took 4 bases from V and 1 from J, leaving 29 bases between them. Germline CDR1 and CDR2: LGHDT and YNNKEL (reference sequence). Using immunoSEQ multiplex PCR, the repertoire was profiled, and TCRdb retains in-frame clones only, with some absent. There are roughly 18,000 clones in the sample; about 72% occur only once, and 27% lies in the top ten. As concerns this clone: The antigen is not known.

CD4+ T cells from unexposed donors were obtained before the COVID-19 pandemic (2011-2018). Isolation of CD4+ T cells took place after less than twelve days in culture. Sequences were obtained from CD4+ T cells from PBMCs, cultured in vitro. The V and J genes are TRBV3-1 (or the pseudogene TRBV3-2) and TRBJ2-1; D may be TRBD1 or TRBD2 (6 bases each). This TCR came from a human donor in good health. CDR3 loop: CASSPRAQGPRSGTSYNEQFF. The CDR3 DNA follows: TGTGCCAGCAGCCCTCGAGCGCAGGGGCCTCGTTCAGGGACTTCCTACAATGAGCAGTTCTTC.